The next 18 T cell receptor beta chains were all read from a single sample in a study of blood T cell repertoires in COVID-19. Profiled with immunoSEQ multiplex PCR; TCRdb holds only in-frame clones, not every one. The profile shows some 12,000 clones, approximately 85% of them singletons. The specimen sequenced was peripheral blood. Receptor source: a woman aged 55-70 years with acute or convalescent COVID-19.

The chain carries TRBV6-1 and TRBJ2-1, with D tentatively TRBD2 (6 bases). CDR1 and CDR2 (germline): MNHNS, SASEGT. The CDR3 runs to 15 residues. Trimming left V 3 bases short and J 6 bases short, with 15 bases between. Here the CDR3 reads CASSDGGFIPNEQFF. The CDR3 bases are TGTGCCAGCAGTGATGGGGGGTTTATACCCAATGAGCAGTTCTTC.

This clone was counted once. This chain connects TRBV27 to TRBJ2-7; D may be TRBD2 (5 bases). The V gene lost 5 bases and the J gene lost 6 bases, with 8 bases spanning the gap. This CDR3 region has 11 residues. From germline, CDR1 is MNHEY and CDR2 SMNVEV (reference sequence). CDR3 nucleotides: TGTGCCAGCAGTGCGGGTGGCGAGCAGTACTTC. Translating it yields CASSAGGEQYF.

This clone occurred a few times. CDR3 sequence reads: CASRGQNYGYTF. CDR3 DNA sequence: TGTGCCAGTAGGGGACAGAACTATGGCTACACCTTC. V is TRBV19 and J is TRBJ1-2, with 7 bases aligning to TRBD1. The ends lost 6 bases at V and 2 bases at J; junction bases unmatched: 0. The CDR3 runs to 12 residues. Germline CDR1 LNHDA, CDR2 SQIVND (reference sequence).

CDR3 nucleotides: TGTGCCAGCAGCTTGGGGACAGGGGGCCGGGAGACCCAGTACTTC. Translated, it gives CASSLGTGGRETQYF. The rearrangement uses TRBV5-6 and TRBJ2-5, with 11 bases identical to TRBD1. CDR3 length equals 15 residues. Germline V gene data show CDR1 as SGHDT and CDR2 as YYEEEE. Germline trimming cut 0 bases from V and 5 bases from J; bases unmatched to any gene: 3.

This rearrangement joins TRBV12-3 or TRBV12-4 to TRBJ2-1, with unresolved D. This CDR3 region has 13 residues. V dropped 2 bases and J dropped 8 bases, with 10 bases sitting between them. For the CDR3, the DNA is TGTGCCAGCAGTTTAAGTAGTCTGGATGAGCAGTTCTTC. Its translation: CASSLSSLDEQFF.

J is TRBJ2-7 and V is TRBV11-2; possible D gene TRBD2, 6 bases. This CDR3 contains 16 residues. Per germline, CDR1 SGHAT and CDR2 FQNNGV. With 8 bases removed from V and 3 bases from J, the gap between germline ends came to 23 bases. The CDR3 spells CASLGRTGTLVYEQYF. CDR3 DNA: TGTGCCAGCTTGGGGCGAACCGGGACTCTAGTCTACGAGCAGTACTTC.

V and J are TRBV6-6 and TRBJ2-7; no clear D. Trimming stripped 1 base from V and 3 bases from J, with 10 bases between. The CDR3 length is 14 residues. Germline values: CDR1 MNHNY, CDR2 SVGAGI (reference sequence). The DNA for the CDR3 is TGTGCCAGCAGTTACTATCGGAGAAACTACGAGCAGTACTTC. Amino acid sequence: CASSYYRRNYEQYF.

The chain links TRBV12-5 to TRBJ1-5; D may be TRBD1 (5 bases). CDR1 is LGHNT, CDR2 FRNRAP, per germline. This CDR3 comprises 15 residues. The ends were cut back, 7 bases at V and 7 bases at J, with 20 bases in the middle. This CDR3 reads CASAPAGQGGQPQHF. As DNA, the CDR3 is TGTGCTAGTGCCCCTGCCGGGCAGGGAGGACAGCCCCAGCATTTT.

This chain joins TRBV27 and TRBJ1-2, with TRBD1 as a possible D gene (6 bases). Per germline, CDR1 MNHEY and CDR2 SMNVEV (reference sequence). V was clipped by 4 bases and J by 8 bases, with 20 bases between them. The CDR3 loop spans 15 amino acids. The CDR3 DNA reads TGTGCCAGCAGTTCGGACAGACCTACTATGAACGGCTACACCTTC. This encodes CASSSDRPTMNGYTF.

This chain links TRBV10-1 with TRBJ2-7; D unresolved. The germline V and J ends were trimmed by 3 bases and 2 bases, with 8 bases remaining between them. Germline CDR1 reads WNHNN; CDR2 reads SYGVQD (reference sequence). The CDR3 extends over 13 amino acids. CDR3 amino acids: CASSEGQAYEQYF. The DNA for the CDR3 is TGCGCCAGCAGTGAAGGTCAGGCCTACGAGCAGTACTTC.

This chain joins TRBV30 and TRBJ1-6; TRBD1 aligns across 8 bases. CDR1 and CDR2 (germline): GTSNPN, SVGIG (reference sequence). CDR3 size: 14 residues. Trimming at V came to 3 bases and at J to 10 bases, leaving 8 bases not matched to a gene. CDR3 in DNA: TGTGCCTGGAGCCTTGACAGGGGTAGATCACCCCTCCACTTT. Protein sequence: CAWSLDRGRSPLHF.

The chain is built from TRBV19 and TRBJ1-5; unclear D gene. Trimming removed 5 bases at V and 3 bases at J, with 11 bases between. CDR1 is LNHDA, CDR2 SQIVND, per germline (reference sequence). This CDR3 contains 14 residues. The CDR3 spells CASSPTRHNQPQHF. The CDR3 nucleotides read TGTGCCAGTAGTCCGACACGCCACAATCAGCCCCAGCATTTT. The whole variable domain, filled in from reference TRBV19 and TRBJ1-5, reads DGGITQSPKYLFRKEGQNVTLSCEQNLNHDAMYWYRQDPGQGLRLIYYSQIVNDFQKGDIAEGYSVSREKKESFPLTVTSAQKNPTAFYLCASSPTRHNQPQHFGDGTRLSIL.

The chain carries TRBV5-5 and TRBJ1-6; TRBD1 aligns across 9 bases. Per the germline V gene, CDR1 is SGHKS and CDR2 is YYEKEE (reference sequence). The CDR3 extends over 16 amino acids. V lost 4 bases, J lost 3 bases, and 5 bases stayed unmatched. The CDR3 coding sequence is TGTGCCAGCAGCACGGGACAGGGAATCTATAATTCACCCCTCCACTTT. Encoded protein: CASSTGQGIYNSPLHF.

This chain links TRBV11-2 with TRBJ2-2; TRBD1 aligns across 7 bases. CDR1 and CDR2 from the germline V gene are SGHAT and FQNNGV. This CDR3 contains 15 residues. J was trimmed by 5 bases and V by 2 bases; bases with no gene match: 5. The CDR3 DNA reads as TGTGCCAGCAGCTTAATACAGGGGCTGACCGGGGAGCTGTTTTTT. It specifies CASSLIQGLTGELFF.

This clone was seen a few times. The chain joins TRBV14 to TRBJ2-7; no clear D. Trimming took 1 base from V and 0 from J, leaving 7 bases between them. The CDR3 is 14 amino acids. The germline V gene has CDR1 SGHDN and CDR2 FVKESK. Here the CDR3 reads CASSQGHFSYEQYF. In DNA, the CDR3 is TGTGCCAGCAGCCAAGGTCACTTCTCCTACGAGCAGTACTTC. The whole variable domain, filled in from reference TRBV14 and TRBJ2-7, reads EAGVTQFPSHSVIEKGQTVTLRCDPISGHDNLYWYRRVMGKEIKFLLHFVKESKQDESGMPNNRFLAERTGGTYSTLKVQPAELEDSGVYFCASSQGHFSYEQYFGPGTRLTVT.

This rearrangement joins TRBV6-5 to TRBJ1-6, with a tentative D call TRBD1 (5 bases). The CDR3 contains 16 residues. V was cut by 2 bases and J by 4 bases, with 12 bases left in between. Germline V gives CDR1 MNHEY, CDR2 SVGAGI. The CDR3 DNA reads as TGTGCCAGCAGTTACGGACAAACAGCATATAATTCACCCCTCCACTTT. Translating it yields CASSYGQTAYNSPLHF.

CDR3 amino acids: CASSTGTVDNSPLHF. CDR3 in DNA: TGTGCCAGCTCAACCGGGACAGTCGATAATTCACCCCTCCACTTT. The chain recombines TRBV18 with TRBJ1-6; TRBD1 matches at 7 bases. Germline V CDR1 and CDR2: KGHSH, LQKENI. Unmatched junction bases numbered 6, after V lost 5 bases and J lost 5 bases. This CDR3 has 15 residues.

This chain's CDR3 is CASSQVFWTSGGNTDTQYF. In nucleotides, the CDR3 is TGTGCCAGCAGCCAAGTTTTTTGGACTAGCGGGGGAAACACAGATACGCAGTATTTT. V and J are TRBV3-1 (or the pseudogene TRBV3-2) and TRBJ2-3; TRBD2 matches 13 bases. Germline V lookup: CDR1 LGHDT, CDR2 YNNKEL (reference sequence). The CDR3 runs to 19 residues. V dropped 1 base and J dropped 2; count of bases not matched to a gene: 9.